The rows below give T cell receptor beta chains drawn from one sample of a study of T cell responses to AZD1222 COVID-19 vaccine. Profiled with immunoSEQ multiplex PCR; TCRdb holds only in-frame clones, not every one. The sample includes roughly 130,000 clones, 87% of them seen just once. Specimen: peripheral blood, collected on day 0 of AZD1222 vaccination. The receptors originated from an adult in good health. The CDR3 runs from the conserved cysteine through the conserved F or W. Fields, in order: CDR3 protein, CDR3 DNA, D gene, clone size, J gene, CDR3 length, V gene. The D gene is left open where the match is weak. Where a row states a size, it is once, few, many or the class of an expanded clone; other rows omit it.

CDR3: CASSVGRRETQYF; DNA: TGTGCCAGCAGCGTCGGCAGACGGGAGACCCAGTACTTC; D: .; size: .; J: TRBJ2-5; length: 13; V: TRBV9
CDR3: CASSSSGAFYEQYF; DNA: TGTGCCAGCAGCTCTAGCGGGGCATTCTACGAGCAGTACTTC; D: TRBD2; size: .; J: TRBJ2-7; length: 14; V: TRBV7-9
CDR3: CASSPPRRLPNVLTF; DNA: TGTGCCAGCTCACCACCGAGACGGTTACCCAACGTCCTGACTTTC; D: .; size: .; J: TRBJ2-6; length: 15; V: TRBV18
CDR3: CASSIARNTGELFF; DNA: TGTGCCAGTAGTATCGCCCGGAACACCGGGGAGCTGTTTTTT; D: .; size: .; J: TRBJ2-2; length: 14; V: TRBV19
CDR3: CASSREFLAGGRYEQFF; DNA: TGTGCCAGCAGCCGCGAATTTCTAGCGGGGGGGCGGTATGAGCAGTTCTTC; D: TRBD2; size: once; J: TRBJ2-1; length: 17; V: TRBV16
CDR3: CAWSVPGGVTEAFF; DNA: TGTGCCTGGAGTGTACCCGGGGGAGTTACTGAAGCTTTCTTT; D: .; size: once; J: TRBJ1-1; length: 14; V: TRBV30
CDR3: CASSSLGGENQPQHF; DNA: TGTGCCAGCAGTTCCCTGGGAGGAGAGAATCAGCCCCAGCATTTT; D: .; size: .; J: TRBJ1-5; length: 15; V: TRBV27
CDR3: CASSVDGGPTDTQYF; DNA: TGTGCCAGCAGCGTAGACGGGGGGCCCACCGATACGCAGTATTTT; D: .; size: .; J: TRBJ2-3; length: 15; V: TRBV9
CDR3: CASSQDEGVGPLHF; DNA: TGTGCCAGCAGCCAAGATGAGGGAGTCGGGCCCCTCCACTTT; D: .; size: .; J: TRBJ1-6; length: 14; V: TRBV3-1/TRBV3-2
CDR3: CASSEPGQGENEQFF; DNA: TGTGCCAGCAGTGAGCCGGGACAGGGTGAGAATGAGCAGTTCTTC; D: TRBD1; size: .; J: TRBJ2-1; length: 15; V: TRBV6-1
CDR3: CASSQGRGAGANVLTF; DNA: TGTGCCAGCAGCCAGGGGCGAGGGGCTGGGGCCAACGTCCTGACTTTC; D: .; size: .; J: TRBJ2-6; length: 16; V: TRBV7-9
CDR3: CASSESGTAGYEQYF; DNA: TGTGCCAGCAGCGAGTCGGGGACGGCTGGCTACGAGCAGTACTTC; D: .; size: .; J: TRBJ2-7; length: 15; V: TRBV11-2
CDR3: CASKLRRYEQYF; DNA: TGTGCCAGCAAGCTGAGGCGCTACGAGCAGTACTTC; D: .; size: .; J: TRBJ2-7; length: 12; V: TRBV2